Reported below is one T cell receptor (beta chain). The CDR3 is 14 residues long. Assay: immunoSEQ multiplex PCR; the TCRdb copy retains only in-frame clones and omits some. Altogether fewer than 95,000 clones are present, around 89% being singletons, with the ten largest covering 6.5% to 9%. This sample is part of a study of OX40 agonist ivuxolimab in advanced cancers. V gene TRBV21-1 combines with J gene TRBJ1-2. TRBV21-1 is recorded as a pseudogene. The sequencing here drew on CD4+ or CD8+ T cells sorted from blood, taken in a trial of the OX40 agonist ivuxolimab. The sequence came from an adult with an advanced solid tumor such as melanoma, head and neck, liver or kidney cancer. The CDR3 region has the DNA TGTGCCAGCAGCTCCCGGAGCGGATACTATGGCTACACCTTC. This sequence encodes CASSSRSGYYGYTF.